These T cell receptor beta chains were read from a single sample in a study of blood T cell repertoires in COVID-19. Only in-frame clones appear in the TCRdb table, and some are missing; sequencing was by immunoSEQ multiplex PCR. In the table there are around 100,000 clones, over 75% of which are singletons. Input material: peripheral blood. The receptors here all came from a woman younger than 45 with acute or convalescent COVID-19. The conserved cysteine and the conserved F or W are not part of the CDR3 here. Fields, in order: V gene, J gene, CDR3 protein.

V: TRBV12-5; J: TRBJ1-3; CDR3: ASGTAPSGNTIY
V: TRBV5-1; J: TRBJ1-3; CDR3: ASSLAGQAGNTIY
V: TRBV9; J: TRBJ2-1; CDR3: ASSRTGGQGNEQF
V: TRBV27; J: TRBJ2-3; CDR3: ASSLTHPSGGAAGTDTQY
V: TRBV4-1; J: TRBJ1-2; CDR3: ASSQDLGSFYGYT
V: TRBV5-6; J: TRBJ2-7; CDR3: ASSLGGLSYEQY
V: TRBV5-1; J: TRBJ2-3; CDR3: ASSFQPQGALTDTQY
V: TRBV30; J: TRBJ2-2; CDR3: AWSPQWGQANTGELF
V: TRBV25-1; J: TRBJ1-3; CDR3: ASSEFSGDFPGTIY
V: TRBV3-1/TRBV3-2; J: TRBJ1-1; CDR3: ASSPYRDRGTRTF
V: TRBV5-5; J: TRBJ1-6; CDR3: ASSLAGGNSPLH
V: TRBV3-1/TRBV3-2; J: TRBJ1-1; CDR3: ASSQDRRNTEAF
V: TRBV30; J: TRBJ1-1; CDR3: AWTDRGPTEAF
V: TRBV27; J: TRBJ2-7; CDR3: ASSGQGAGEQY
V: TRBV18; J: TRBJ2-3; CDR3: ASSPPKGLAGPNTQY
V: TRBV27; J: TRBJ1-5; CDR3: ASSLGQGGNQPQH
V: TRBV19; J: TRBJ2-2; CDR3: ASTLLQGWGTGELF
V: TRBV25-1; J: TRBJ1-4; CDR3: ASSEFGGAGKLF
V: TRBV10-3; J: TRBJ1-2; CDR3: AIRLDRERGYT
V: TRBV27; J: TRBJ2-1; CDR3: ASSSGQSSYNEQF
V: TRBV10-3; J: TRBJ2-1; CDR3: AISVSPVAGAGNEQF